This record looks at one T cell receptor beta chain sequence and its context. Produced via immunoSEQ multiplex PCR; TCRdb's table is partial and in-frame only. The sample includes about 170,000 clones, around 82% of them seen just once. These data are taken from a study of blood T cell repertoires in COVID-19. Study background: T cells, B-cell-depleted T cells, or PBMCs provided the cDNA or gDNA that served as material.

The CDR3 contains 13 residues. The V gene's germline CDR1 is GTSNPN and CDR2 SVGIG (reference sequence). Between the trimmed V and J ends, which lost 2 bases and 8 bases, there was a span of 15 bases. The rearrangement uses TRBV30 and TRBJ2-5; D not resolved. The receptor comes from a human donor with acute or convalescent COVID-19. The donor label of this sample is uncertain. The specimen was peripheral blood. The CDR3 DNA reads as TGTGCCTGGAGTACCAGTCCCAAAAGTACCCAGTACTTC. It is translated as CAWSTSPKSTQYF. Looking up the rest from reference TRBV30 and TRBJ2-5 gives the full variable domain: SQTIHQWPATLVQPVGSPLSLECTVEGTSNPNLYWYRQAAGRGLQLLFYSVGIGQISSEVPQNLSASRPQDRQFILSSKKLLLSDSGFYLCAWSTSPKSTQYFGPGTRLLVL.